This is a list of T cell receptor beta chains from one sample in a study of cytomegalovirus exposure and HLA in healthy donors. Only in-frame clones appear in the TCRdb table, and some are missing; sequencing was by immunoSEQ multiplex PCR. Of roughly 150,000 clones in the sample, roughly 77% were seen once. The sequenced sample was PBMCs. These receptor sequences come from a woman in her late teens or twenties in good health and CMV-seronegative. CDR3s include the opening cysteine and the closing phenylalanine or tryptophan. A D gene is named only where the DNA matches it firmly. Rows may omit the clone size; those that give it use once, few, many or a size class.

J	V	size	D	DNA	CDR3
TRBJ1-5	TRBV18	NA	NA	TGTGCCAGCTCCGCGACAGACGTAAGCAATCAGCCCCAGCATTTT	CASSATDVSNQPQHF
TRBJ2-3	TRBV5-1	NA	NA	TGCGCCAGCAGCCGCCCACGTCAATGGAGGCTTCCTAGCACAGATACGCAGTATTTT	CASSRPRQWRLPSTDTQYF
TRBJ1-2	TRBV18	NA	NA	TGTGCCAGCTCACCTATTGGGGGCCGTGGCTACACCTTC	CASSPIGGRGYTF
TRBJ1-1	TRBV6-6	NA	TRBD1	TGTGCCAGCAGTACCCAGGGGGGTGGGGCCACTGAAGCTTTCTTT	CASSTQGGGATEAFF
TRBJ2-2	TRBV15	NA	TRBD1	TGTGCCACCAGCAGGCAGGGGGCGTTCGCCGGGGAGCTGTTTTTT	CATSRQGAFAGELFF
TRBJ1-2	TRBV5-4	NA	NA	TGTGCCAGCAGCTCCCTTTTGCGGGGGGATGGCTACACCTTC	CASSSLLRGDGYTF
TRBJ1-1	TRBV5-1	NA	TRBD1	TGCGCCAGCAGGACAGGGGACACTGAAGCTTTCTTT	CASRTGDTEAFF
TRBJ1-3	TRBV19	NA	TRBD1	TGTGCCAGTAGTATACGGAGAGGGGGACAGAGACTCTCTGGAAACACCATATATTTT	CASSIRRGGQRLSGNTIYF
TRBJ2-7	TRBV7-6	NA	TRBD2	TGTGCCAGCAGCTTATATAGCGGGAGGGCCTCCTACGAGCAGTACTTC	CASSLYSGRASYEQYF
TRBJ1-5	TRBV7-9	NA	NA	TGTGCCAGCAGTAAATCGGGGGAAGGGCGATTCCTATCTCAGCCCCAGCATTTT	CASSKSGEGRFLSQPQHF
TRBJ2-5	TRBV28	few	TRBD1	TGTGCCAGCAGTTGGACCGGACAGGGTCGTGGCCAGTACTTC	CASSWTGQGRGQYF
TRBJ2-7	TRBV5-1	NA	NA	TGCGCCAGCAGCCCGTTGGGGCGCGAGCAGTACTTC	CASSPLGREQYF
TRBJ2-5	TRBV19	NA	TRBD2	TGTGCCAGTAGTATAATGCGACTAGCGGGCCAAGAGACCCAGTACTTC	CASSIMRLAGQETQYF
TRBJ1-1	TRBV6-1	NA	NA	TGTGCCAGCGGGGAACAGGGAAACACTGAAGCTTTCTTT	CASGEQGNTEAFF